This TCR beta chain was captured by sequencing in a study of T cells in tumors after PD-1 blockade. TCRdb's copy holds only in-frame clones and misses some; the assay was immunoSEQ multiplex PCR. The table shows fewer than 8,000 clones, with 60% to 80% occurring only once. Germline loops: CDR1 MNHNS, CDR2 SASEGT. Germline trimming cut 2 bases from V and 2 bases from J; bases unmatched to any gene: 5. This CDR3 is 16 amino acids long. The sample in question was tumor tissue, obtained after anti-PD-1 treatment. The clonotype comes from a human donor with basal cell carcinoma. The gene calls are TRBV6-1 and TRBJ2-4; 8 positions agree with TRBD1. In DNA, the CDR3 is TGTGCCAGCAGTGAAAGACAGGGGCGATCCAAAAACATTCAGTACTTC. Amino acids: CASSERQGRSKNIQYF.